This T cell receptor beta chain appears in the sequencing data of a study of human T cells and chemical hapten exposure. Study at large: Patients, largely female, had alopecia areata, totalis or universalis.

V lost 4 bases and J lost 4, with 12 bases in between. The CDR3 contains 14 residues. TCRdb independently ran MiXCR on the RACE reads; one entry per CDR3 protein. The sample has 85,000 to 100,000 distinct CDR3 sequences; approximately 11% are singletons. Regarding time point: patch test 2, 6 weeks after DPC sensitization. As for treatment: therapeutic diphenylcyclopropenone sensitization with weekly scalp DPC. Samples of blood were obtained prior to the application of each patch test. The sample holds a few counts of this clonotype. This chain joins TRBV12-3 or TRBV12-4 and TRBJ2-3; D is unclear. The receptor was derived from a man aged 40-55 years with alopecia areata. Some clones in this sample may be carry-over from other donors' samples. The input for sequencing was whole blood, taken in connection with sensitization to the hapten diphenylcyclopropenone (DPC). Written as DNA, the CDR3 is TGTGCCAGCAGTTCGGGCCGAAGGTCAGATACGCAGTATTTT. Its translation is CASSSGRRSDTQYF.